The 32 T cell receptor beta chains below come from one sample, sequenced in a study of T cell repertoires in cytomegalovirus infection. The antigens for these receptors are not known. Via MiXCR, TCRdb re-called the reads, giving one row per CDR3 protein. The sample records about 570,000 distinct CDR3 sequences, about 39% being singletons. Material: cultured PBMCs, obtained from culture after CMV antigen stimulation. The receptors originated from a human donor in good health (CMV status not recorded). Some clones in this sample may be carry-over from other donors' samples.

The CDR3 is CASSFPPRDNSYEQYF. CDR3 in DNA: TGTGCCAGCAGCTTCCCCCCCCGGGACAACTCCTACGAGCAGTACTTC. The chain is built from TRBV7-6 and TRBJ2-7; TRBD1 might be the D (6 bases). Germline V gene sequence: CDR1 SGHVS, CDR2 FNYEAQ. V lost 3 bases and J lost 0, with 15 bases in between. The CDR3 loop spans 16 amino acids. Full variable domain (missing parts from reference TRBV7-6 and TRBJ2-7): GAGVSQSPRYKVTKRGQDVALRCDPISGHVSLYWYRQALGQGPEFLTYFNYEAQQDKSGLPNDRFSAERPEGSISTLTIQRTEQRDSAMYRCASSFPPRDNSYEQYFGPGTRLTVT.

The chain uses TRBV4-3 and TRBJ2-2; D is unresolved. The germline gives CDR1 LGHNA, CDR2 YSLEER. This CDR3 is 15 amino acids long. V was trimmed by 8 bases and J by 7 bases, leaving 20 bases between them. The CDR3 protein is CASADTSRADGELFF. DNA of the CDR3: TGCGCCAGCGCCGATACATCTCGGGCGGACGGGGAGCTGTTTTTT.

The sample holds a few counts of this clonotype. The gene calls are TRBV6-2 or TRBV6-3 and TRBJ2-7; D gene uncertain. Looked up from germline, CDR1 is MNHEY and CDR2 is SVGEGT. This CDR3 is 12 amino acids long. V lost 5 bases and J lost 2, with 7 bases in between. The CDR3 spells CASSRMAYEQYF. The CDR3 coding sequence is TGTGCCAGCAGTCGAATGGCCTACGAGCAGTACTTC.

The chain uses TRBV2 and TRBJ2-3; no definite D call. The CDR3 has 10 residues. Trimming stripped 8 bases from V and 6 bases from J, with 6 bases between. The V gene's germline CDR1 is SNHLY and CDR2 FYNNEI. This chain's CDR3 is CASAMDTQYF. The CDR3 DNA is TGTGCCAGCGCCATGGATACGCAGTATTTT.

The chain couples TRBV20-1 to TRBJ1-6, with no clear D. Trimming took off 1 base at V and 7 bases at J, with 14 bases between the two ends. Germline CDR1 reads DFQATT; CDR2 reads SNEGSKA (reference sequence). The CDR3 is 15 amino acids. CDR3 coding DNA: TGCAGTGCTAGAGCGGCAGCCCTTTTCAATTCACCCCTCCACTTT. It is translated as CSARAAALFNSPLHF.

This clonotype was found many times. The J gene is TRBJ1-2, the V gene TRBV7-2; D not certain. Between the trimmed V and J ends, which lost 1 base and 4 bases, there was a span of 13 bases. This CDR3 is built from 15 residues. The germline V gene has CDR1 SGHTA and CDR2 FQGNSA. The CDR3 DNA follows: TGTGCCAGCAGCTTAGATTTGAGTCAGACCTATGGCTACACCTTC. Translating gives CASSLDLSQTYGYTF.

V and J are TRBV7-2 and TRBJ2-4, with 11 bases that match TRBD2. There are 15 residues in the CDR3. Germline trimming cut 4 bases from V and 6 bases from J; bases unmatched to any gene: 5. Per the germline V gene, CDR1 is SGHTA and CDR2 is FQGNSA. The CDR3 here is CASSSSLAGGNIQYF. The CDR3 region has the DNA TGTGCCAGCAGCTCAAGCCTAGCGGGGGGAAACATTCAGTACTTC.

The chain joins TRBV7-2 to TRBJ1-5, with D unclear. The V and J ends lost 1 base and 6 bases respectively, with 16 bases between them. This CDR3 spans 16 amino acids. Germline lookup yields CDR1 SGHTA and CDR2 FQGNSA. The DNA for the CDR3 is TGTGCCAGCAGCTTAGGAGCTTCGTTCGGCGGTCAGCCCCAGCATTTT. Translating gives CASSLGASFGGQPQHF.

This rearrangement joins TRBV5-6 to TRBJ2-6, with D unclear. V was pared by 1 base and J by 0 bases, with 8 bases between. Germline values: CDR1 SGHDT, CDR2 YYEEEE. This CDR3 has 16 amino acids. In DNA, the CDR3 is TGTGCCAGCAGCTTGACAAGAGGCTCTGGGGCCAACGTCCTGACTTTC. Translated: CASSLTRGSGANVLTF.

The J gene is TRBJ2-1, the V gene TRBV12-3 or TRBV12-4, with TRBD1 identical over 8 bases. With 6 bases clipped from V and 5 bases from J, the junction kept 9 bases outside the gene matches. The CDR3 totals 15 residues. The CDR3 is CASRGAGGQDNEQFF. The CDR3 coding sequence is TGTGCCAGCAGGGGCGCAGGGGGCCAGGACAATGAGCAGTTCTTC.

The chain uses TRBV7-9 and TRBJ2-5; tentatively, D is TRBD1 (5 bases). The V end lost 3 bases, the J end lost 5 bases, and 16 bases lay between the germline ends. CDR1 is SEHNR, CDR2 FQNEAQ, per germline (reference sequence). The CDR3 contains 15 residues. CDR3 region: CASSFPFQGRETQYF. CDR3 in DNA: TGTGCCAGCAGCTTTCCCTTCCAGGGAAGGGAGACCCAGTACTTC.

The chain employs TRBV20-1 and TRBJ1-2, with unresolved D. Germline V gene sequence: CDR1 DFQATT, CDR2 SNEGSKA (reference sequence). V lost 0 bases and J lost 1, with 9 bases in between. The CDR3 contains 14 residues. CDR3 coding DNA: TGCAGTGCTAGAGATCATGCCTTTAACTATGGCTACACCTTC. Amino acids: CSARDHAFNYGYTF.

This clonotype appeared a few times. This chain uses TRBV12-5 with TRBJ2-2; D might be TRBD2 (6 bases). Trimming took off 4 bases at V and 7 bases at J, with 22 bases between the two ends. This CDR3 has 17 residues. Germline CDR1 LGHNT, CDR2 FRNRAP. In DNA form, the CDR3 reads TGTGCTAGTGGTTCGCGAATACTAGGGGCGGGAATCGGGGAGCTGTTTTTT. Amino acid sequence: CASGSRILGAGIGELFF.

This clonotype was recorded many times. The chain combines TRBV7-2 with TRBJ2-3, with 9 bases identical to TRBD2. The germline V gene has CDR1 SGHTA and CDR2 FQGNSA. The CDR3 length is 16 residues. The V and J ends lost 1 base and 3 bases, in that order; junction bases with no gene match: 5. The CDR3: CASSLGSGGRTDTQYF. As DNA, the CDR3 is TGTGCCAGCAGCTTAGGTAGCGGGGGAAGGACAGATACGCAGTATTTT.

In this sample, this clonotype turned up a few times. The CDR3 coding sequence is TGTGCCAGTAGTATAGAGTCTAGCGGGAGACCCTACAATGAGCAGTTCTTC. Translation gives CASSIESSGRPYNEQFF. The chain is built from TRBV19 and TRBJ2-1, with 10 bases aligning to TRBD2. Per the germline V gene, CDR1 is LNHDA and CDR2 is SQIVND (reference sequence). J gave up 2 bases and V 0 bases, and 4 bases lay outside the gene matches. CDR3 length: 17 residues.

This sequence joins TRBV10-3 and TRBJ2-3; TRBD2 aligns across 11 bases. The CDR3 is made up of 16 amino acids. Germline V gene lookup returns CDR1 ENHRY and CDR2 SYGVKD. The ends lost 4 bases at V and 1 base at J; junction bases unmatched: 4. The DNA of the CDR3 is TGTGCCATCAGTGCCCGGGGACTAGCGGGCACAGATACGCAGTATTTT. Residues: CAISARGLAGTDTQYF.

This clonotype was found many times. The genes are TRBV7-2 and TRBJ2-1; no firm D call. V lost 5 bases and J 0 bases, leaving 8 bases between the germline ends. Germline CDR1 SGHTA, CDR2 FQGNSA. This CDR3 has 14 amino acids. The CDR3 sequence: CASSPRSSYNEQFF. The DNA for the CDR3 is TGTGCCAGCAGCCCTAGGAGCTCCTACAATGAGCAGTTCTTC.

The genes are TRBV12-3 or TRBV12-4 and TRBJ2-3, with TRBD2 matching over 9 bases. CDR3 length: 16 amino acids. The J segment lost 5 bases and the V segment lost 7 bases, leaving 13 bases of the junction unmatched. In DNA, the CDR3 is TGTGCCAGCAATTCCCCAGCGGGAGGTCCGGAAGATACGCAGTATTTT. Protein product: CASNSPAGGPEDTQYF.

J is TRBJ2-7 and V is TRBV4-1; 7 bases align to TRBD1. Germline CDR1 MGHRA, CDR2 YSYEKL. The CDR3 contains 15 residues. V gave up 3 bases and J gave up 4 bases; unmatched junction bases: 9. In DNA form, the CDR3 reads TGCGCCAGCAGCCAGGACCTGGGACAGTCGTACGAGCAGTACTTC. Translation: CASSQDLGQSYEQYF.

In its sample, this clonotype was seen a few times. The rearrangement joins TRBV6-2 or TRBV6-3 to TRBJ1-5; D not certain. Per germline, CDR1 MNHEY and CDR2 SVGEGT. The V end was cut by 6 bases, the J end by 2 bases, with 8 bases between. This CDR3 region has 13 residues. The CDR3 nucleotides are TGTGCCAGCAGCCGCAGCGGCAATCAGCCCCAGCATTTT. It codes for CASSRSGNQPQHF.

This chain links TRBV2 with TRBJ1-5, with TRBD1 identical over 9 bases. The junction had 6 bases not matched to a gene; V was cut back by 6 bases and J by 0 bases. This CDR3 has 16 residues. CDR1 is SNHLY, CDR2 FYNNEI, per germline. The CDR3 DNA follows: TGTGCCAGCAGCGACGGGACAGGGTTTAGCAATCAGCCCCAGCATTTT. The encoded protein is CASSDGTGFSNQPQHF.

This clonotype has only one observation. The chain's CDR3 is CSARDVVALGAFF. The DNA for the CDR3 is TGCAGTGCTAGAGATGTCGTAGCGCTTGGAGCTTTCTTT. This chain joins TRBV20-1 and TRBJ1-1; D unresolved. The CDR3 is 13 amino acids. Trimming stripped 0 bases from V and 10 bases from J, with 15 bases between. The germline V gene encodes CDR1 DFQATT and CDR2 SNEGSKA (reference sequence).

This clonotype showed up many times. The CDR3 region is CASSLEAGNSPLHF. DNA for the CDR3: TGTGCCAGCAGCTTAGAAGCAGGGAATTCACCCCTCCACTTT. This chain uses TRBV7-8 with TRBJ1-6; tentative D call: TRBD1 (5 bases). The CDR3 is 14 amino acids. Trimming took 1 base from V and 7 from J, leaving 8 bases between them. The germline CDR1 and CDR2 sequences are SGHVS and FQNEAQ. Supplemented by reference TRBV7-8 and TRBJ1-6, the full variable domain reads GAGVSQSPRYKVAKRGQDVALRCDPISGHVSLFWYQQALGQGPEFLTYFQNEAQLDKSGLPSDRFFAERPEGSVSTLKIQRTQQEDSAVYLCASSLEAGNSPLHFGNGTRLTVT.

This sequence joins TRBV28 and TRBJ2-7; D is unresolved. Deletions cut 3 bases from V and 7 bases from J, with 16 bases between. Germline CDR1 MDHEN, CDR2 SYDVKM. This CDR3 contains 14 residues. CDR3 amino acids: CASSLSRGPREQYF. Here the CDR3 DNA reads TGTGCCAGCAGTTTGTCCCGAGGCCCTAGAGAGCAGTACTTC.

The gene calls are TRBV28 and TRBJ2-1; D gene ambiguous. The CDR3 consists of 12 residues. Germline-derived CDR1 and CDR2 are MDHEN and SYDVKM. Trimming pared 6 bases from V and 12 bases from J, leaving 15 bases between. This CDR3 reads CASSYPESGQFF. The CDR3 DNA reads TGTGCCAGCAGCTACCCAGAGTCGGGGCAGTTCTTC.

The chain joins TRBV28 to TRBJ1-2; D not resolved. The CDR3 is 16 amino acids. Trimming left V 3 bases short and J 8 bases short, with 22 bases between. Germline V gene lookup returns CDR1 MDHEN and CDR2 SYDVKM. CDR3 protein: CASSFLGRVDGAGYTF. CDR3 in DNA: TGTGCCAGCAGTTTCCTTGGAAGGGTTGATGGCGCGGGCTACACCTTC.

V and J are TRBV7-8 and TRBJ2-7; 7 nucleotides match TRBD1. CDR3 size: 14 residues. CDR1 and CDR2 (germline): SGHVS, FQNEAQ. The trim removed 1 base at V and 4 bases at J, leaving 4 bases unmatched. The CDR3: CASSLGTGRYEQYF. Written as DNA, the CDR3 is TGTGCCAGCAGCTTAGGGACAGGACGGTACGAGCAGTACTTC.

This clonotype has a handful of counts. This chain connects TRBV6-1 to TRBJ1-3; no clear D. The germline CDR1 and CDR2 sequences are MNHNS and SASEGT. Trimming stripped 0 bases from V and 7 bases from J, with 10 bases between. The CDR3 consists of 14 residues. The CDR3 coding sequence is TGTGCCAGCAGTGAAGCTAACCTGGGCAACACCATATATTTT. It translates to CASSEANLGNTIYF.

This clonotype was seen a few times. CDR3 DNA: TGCGCCAGCAGCCGAACCGGACAGGGGTATGGCTACACCTTC. Amino acids: CASSRTGQGYGYTF. The chain combines TRBV4-3 with TRBJ1-2, with 9 bases identical to TRBD1. This CDR3 comprises 14 residues. Germline assignment: CDR1 LGHNA and CDR2 YSLEER. V lost 4 bases, J lost 5 bases, and 5 bases stayed unmatched.

The chain couples TRBV6-1 to TRBJ1-5, with unresolved D. The CDR3 has 12 amino acids. Trimming shortened V by 4 bases and J by 5 bases, and 6 bases separated the two germline ends. Germline lookup yields CDR1 MNHNS and CDR2 SASEGT. As DNA, the CDR3 is TGTGCCAGCAGTGGTTTAGATCAGCCCCAGCATTTT. It encodes CASSGLDQPQHF.

The CDR3 loop is CASSRSTGGYTGELFF. The CDR3 bases are TGCGCCAGCAGCCGGTCGACAGGGGGCTACACCGGGGAGCTGTTTTTT. The rearrangement uses TRBV4-3 and TRBJ2-2, with 10 bases fitting TRBD1. Germline V CDR1 and CDR2: LGHNA, YSLEER. The CDR3 totals 16 residues. The V gene end was trimmed by 4 bases and the J gene end by 3 bases; junction bases not matched to a gene: 5.

This clonotype was detected many times. The V call is TRBV7-2, the J call TRBJ2-3, with unresolved D. This CDR3 region has 14 residues. The germline V gene has CDR1 SGHTA and CDR2 FQGNSA. Between the trimmed V and J ends, which lost 4 bases and 2 bases, there was a span of 10 bases. Here the CDR3 reads CASSSLRSTDTQYF. The CDR3 DNA reads TGTGCCAGCAGCTCCCTTCGATCCACAGATACGCAGTATTTT.